This T cell receptor beta chain was retrieved from a study of technical replicates of blood from several donors. This CDR3 contains 14 residues. The ends lost 10 bases at V and 0 bases at J; junction bases unmatched: 8. Germline-derived CDR1 and CDR2 are SNHLY and FYNNEI. Libraries were prepared by immunoSEQ multiplex PCR; TCRdb keeps only in-frame clonotypes and omits some of them. This table holds about 75,000 clones, roughly 91% found once. The sequenced sample consisted of T cells isolated from PBMCs. The sequence came from a human donor in good health. Some clones in this sample may be carry-over from other donors' samples. The chain carries TRBV2 and TRBJ2-7; 8 nucleotides line up with TRBD1. The CDR3 DNA sequence: TGTGCCATCAGACAGGGGAGTAGCTCCTACGAGCAGTACTTC. Translated: CAIRQGSSSYEQYF. The whole variable domain, remainder taken from reference TRBV2 and TRBJ2-7, is EPEVTQTPSHQVTQMGQEVILRCVPISNHLYFYWYRQILGQKVEFLVSFYNNEISEKSEIFDDQFSVERPDGSNFTLKIRSTKLEDSAMYFCAIRQGSSSYEQYFGPGTRLTVT.